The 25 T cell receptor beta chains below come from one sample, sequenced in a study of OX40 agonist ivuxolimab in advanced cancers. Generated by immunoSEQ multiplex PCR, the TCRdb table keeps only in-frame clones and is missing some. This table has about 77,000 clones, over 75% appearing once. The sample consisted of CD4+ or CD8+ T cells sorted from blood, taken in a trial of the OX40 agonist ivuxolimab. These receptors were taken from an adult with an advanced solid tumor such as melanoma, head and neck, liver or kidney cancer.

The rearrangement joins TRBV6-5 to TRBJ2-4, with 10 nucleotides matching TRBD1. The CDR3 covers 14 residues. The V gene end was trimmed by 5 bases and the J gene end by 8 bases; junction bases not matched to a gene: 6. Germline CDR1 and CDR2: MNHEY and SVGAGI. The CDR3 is CASSPGTGEDIQYF. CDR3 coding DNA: TGTGCCAGCAGTCCCGGGACAGGGGAGGACATTCAGTACTTC.

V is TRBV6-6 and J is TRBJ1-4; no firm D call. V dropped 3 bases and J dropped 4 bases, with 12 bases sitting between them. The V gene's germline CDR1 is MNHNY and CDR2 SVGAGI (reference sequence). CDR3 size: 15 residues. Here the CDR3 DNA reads TGTGCCAGCAGTTATCACGACGGACGTAATGAAAAACTGTTTTTT. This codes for CASSYHDGRNEKLFF.

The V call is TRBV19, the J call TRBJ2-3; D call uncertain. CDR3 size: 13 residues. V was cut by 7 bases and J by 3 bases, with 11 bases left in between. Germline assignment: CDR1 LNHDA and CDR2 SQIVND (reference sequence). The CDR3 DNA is TGTGCCAGTACCATATCAGGAACAGATACGCAGTATTTT. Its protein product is CASTISGTDTQYF.

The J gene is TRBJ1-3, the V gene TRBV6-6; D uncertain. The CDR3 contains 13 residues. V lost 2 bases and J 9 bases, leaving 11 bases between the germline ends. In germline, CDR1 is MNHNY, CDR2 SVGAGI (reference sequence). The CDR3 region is CASSYDRKGTIYF. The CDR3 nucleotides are TGTGCCAGCAGTTACGACCGCAAAGGCACCATATATTTT.

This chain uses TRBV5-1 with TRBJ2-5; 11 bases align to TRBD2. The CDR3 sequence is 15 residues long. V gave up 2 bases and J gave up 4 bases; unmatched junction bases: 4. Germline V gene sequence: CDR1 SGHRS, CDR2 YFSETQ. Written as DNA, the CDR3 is TGCGCCAGCAGCTTCAACCTAGCGGGGGGAGAGACCCAGTACTTC. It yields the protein CASSFNLAGGETQYF.

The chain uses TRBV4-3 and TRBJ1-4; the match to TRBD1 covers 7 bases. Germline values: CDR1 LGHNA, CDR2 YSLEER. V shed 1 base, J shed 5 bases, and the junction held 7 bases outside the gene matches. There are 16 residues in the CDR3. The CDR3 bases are TGCGCCAGCAGCCAAGCCCAGGGGGGCCTCAATGAAAAACTGTTTTTT. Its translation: CASSQAQGGLNEKLFF.

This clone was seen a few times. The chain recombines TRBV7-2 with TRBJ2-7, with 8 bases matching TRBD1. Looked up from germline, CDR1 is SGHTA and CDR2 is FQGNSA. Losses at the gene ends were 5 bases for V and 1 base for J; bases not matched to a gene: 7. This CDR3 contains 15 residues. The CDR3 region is CASSATGGRSYEQYF. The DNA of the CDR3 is TGTGCCAGCAGCGCCACAGGGGGTAGGTCCTACGAGCAGTACTTC. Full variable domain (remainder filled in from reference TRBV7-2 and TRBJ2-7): GAGVSQSPSNKVTEKGKDVELRCDPISGHTALYWYRQSLGQGLEFLIYFQGNSAPDKSGLPSDRFSAERTGGSVSTLTIQRTQQEDSAVYLCASSATGGRSYEQYFGPGTRLTVT.

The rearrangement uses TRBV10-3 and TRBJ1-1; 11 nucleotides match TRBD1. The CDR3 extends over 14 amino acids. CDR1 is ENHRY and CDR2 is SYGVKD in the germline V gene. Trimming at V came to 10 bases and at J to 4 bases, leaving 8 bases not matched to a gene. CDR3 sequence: CATRTGGAFTEAFF. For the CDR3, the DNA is TGTGCCACCCGGACAGGGGGCGCATTCACTGAAGCTTTCTTT.

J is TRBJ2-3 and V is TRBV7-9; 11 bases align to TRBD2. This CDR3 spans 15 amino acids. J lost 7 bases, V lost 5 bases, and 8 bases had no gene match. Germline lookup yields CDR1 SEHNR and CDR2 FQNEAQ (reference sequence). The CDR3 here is CASSPPGTSGNTQYF. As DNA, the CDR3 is TGTGCCAGCAGCCCACCCGGGACTAGCGGAAATACGCAGTATTTT.

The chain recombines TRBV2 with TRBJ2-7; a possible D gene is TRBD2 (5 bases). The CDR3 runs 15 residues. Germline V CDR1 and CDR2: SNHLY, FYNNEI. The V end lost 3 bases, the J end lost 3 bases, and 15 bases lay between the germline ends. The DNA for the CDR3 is TGTGCCAGCAGTGAGGAGCGGCTGGGTTACTACGAGCAGTACTTC. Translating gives CASSEERLGYYEQYF. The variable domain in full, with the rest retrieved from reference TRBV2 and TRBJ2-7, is EPEVTQTPSHQVTQMGQEVILRCVPISNHLYFYWYRQILGQKVEFLVSFYNNEISEKSEIFDDQFSVERPDGSNFTLKIRSTKLEDSAMYFCASSEERLGYYEQYFGPGTRLTVT.

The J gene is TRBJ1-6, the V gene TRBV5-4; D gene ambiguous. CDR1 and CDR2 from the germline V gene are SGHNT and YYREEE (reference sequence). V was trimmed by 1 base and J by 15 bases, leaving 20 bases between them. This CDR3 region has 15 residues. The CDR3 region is CASSLLGSGLAVLHF. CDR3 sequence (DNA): TGTGCCAGCAGCTTGCTCGGCAGCGGTCTCGCGGTCCTCCACTTT.

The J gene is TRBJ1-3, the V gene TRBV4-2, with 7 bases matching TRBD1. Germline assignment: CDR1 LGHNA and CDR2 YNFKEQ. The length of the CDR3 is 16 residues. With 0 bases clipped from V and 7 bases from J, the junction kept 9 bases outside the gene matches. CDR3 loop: CASSQEMNDRANTIYF. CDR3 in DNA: TGTGCCAGCAGCCAAGAAATGAACGACAGGGCGAACACCATATATTTT.

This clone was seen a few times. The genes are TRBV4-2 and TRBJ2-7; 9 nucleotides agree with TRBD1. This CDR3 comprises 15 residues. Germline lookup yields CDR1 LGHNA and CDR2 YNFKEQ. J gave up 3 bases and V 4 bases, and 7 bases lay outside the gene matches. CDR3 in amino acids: CASSRDLGQGYEQYF. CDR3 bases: TGTGCCAGCAGCCGAGACCTGGGACAGGGCTACGAGCAGTACTTC.

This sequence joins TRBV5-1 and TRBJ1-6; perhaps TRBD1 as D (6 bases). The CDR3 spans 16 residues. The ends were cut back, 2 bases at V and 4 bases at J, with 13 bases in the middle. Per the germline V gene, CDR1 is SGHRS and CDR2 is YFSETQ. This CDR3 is CASSLGTPTYNSPLHF. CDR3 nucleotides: TGCGCCAGCAGCTTAGGGACACCTACGTATAATTCACCCCTCCACTTT.

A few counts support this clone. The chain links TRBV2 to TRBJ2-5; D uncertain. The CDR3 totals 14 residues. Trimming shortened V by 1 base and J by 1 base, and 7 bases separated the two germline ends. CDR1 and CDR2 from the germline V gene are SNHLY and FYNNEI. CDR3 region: CASSEVLLQETQYF. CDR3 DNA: TGTGCCAGCAGTGAAGTACTGCTCCAAGAGACCCAGTACTTC.

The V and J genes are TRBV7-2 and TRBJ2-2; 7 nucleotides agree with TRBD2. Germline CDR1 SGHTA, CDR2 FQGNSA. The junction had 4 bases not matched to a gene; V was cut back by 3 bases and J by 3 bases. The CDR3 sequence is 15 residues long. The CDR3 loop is CASSLGGYDTGELFF. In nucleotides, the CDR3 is TGTGCCAGCAGCTTGGGAGGGTACGACACCGGGGAGCTGTTTTTT.

The CDR3 protein is CASSLYRTTKYNEQFF. DNA for the CDR3: TGTGCCAGCAGCTTATACCGGACTACCAAATACAATGAGCAGTTCTTC. J is TRBJ2-1 and V is TRBV5-8; tentatively, D is TRBD2 (6 bases). Germline CDR1 SGHTS, CDR2 YDEGEE. The CDR3 is 16 amino acids. Trimming took 2 bases from V and 4 from J, leaving 16 bases between them.

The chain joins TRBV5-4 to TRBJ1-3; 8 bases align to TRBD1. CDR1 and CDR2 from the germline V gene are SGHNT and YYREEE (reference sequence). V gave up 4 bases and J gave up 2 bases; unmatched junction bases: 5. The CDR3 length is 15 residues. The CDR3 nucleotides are TGTGCCAGCAGCCTTGACAGGGGAGCTGGAAACACCATATATTTT. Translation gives CASSLDRGAGNTIYF.

The CDR3 is CASSMGGSTDTQYF. CDR3 DNA sequence: TGTGCCAGTAGCATGGGAGGGAGCACAGATACGCAGTATTTT. The chain is built from TRBV19 and TRBJ2-3; TRBD2 matches at 7 bases. The V segment lost 6 bases and the J segment 0 bases; nucleotides outside the gene matches: 3. Germline CDR1 is LNHDA and CDR2 is SQIVND (reference sequence). The CDR3 spans 14 residues.

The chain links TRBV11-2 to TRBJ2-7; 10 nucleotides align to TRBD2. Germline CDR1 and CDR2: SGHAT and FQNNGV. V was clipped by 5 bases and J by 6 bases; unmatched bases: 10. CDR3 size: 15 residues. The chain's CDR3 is CASSPGVAGGGEQYF. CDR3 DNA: TGTGCCAGCAGCCCGGGGGTAGCGGGGGGTGGCGAGCAGTACTTC.

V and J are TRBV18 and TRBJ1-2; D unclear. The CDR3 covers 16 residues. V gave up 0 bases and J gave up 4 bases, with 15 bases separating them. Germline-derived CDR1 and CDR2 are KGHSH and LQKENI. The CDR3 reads CASSPPGSLLSYGYTF. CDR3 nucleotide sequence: TGTGCCAGCTCACCACCGGGGTCCCTTTTAAGCTATGGCTACACCTTC.

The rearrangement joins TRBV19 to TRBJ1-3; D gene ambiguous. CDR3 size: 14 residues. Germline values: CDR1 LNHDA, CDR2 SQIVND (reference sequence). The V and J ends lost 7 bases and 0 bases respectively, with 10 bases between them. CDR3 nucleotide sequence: TGTGCCAGTACCGCAAAACACTCTGGAAACACCATATATTTT. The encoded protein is CASTAKHSGNTIYF.

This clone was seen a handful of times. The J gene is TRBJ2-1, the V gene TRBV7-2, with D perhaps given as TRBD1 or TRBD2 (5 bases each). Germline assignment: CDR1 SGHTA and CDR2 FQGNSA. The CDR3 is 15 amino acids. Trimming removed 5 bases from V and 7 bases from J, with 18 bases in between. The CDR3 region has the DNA TGTGCCAGCAGCCCCGCGCAGGGAGTGGAAAATGAGCAGTTCTTC. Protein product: CASSPAQGVENEQFF.

The CDR3 sequence is CASRPRTGREYF. CDR3 sequence (DNA): TGTGCCAGCAGACCGAGGACGGGTAGGGAATACTTC. This sequence joins TRBV6-6 and TRBJ2-7; D is unresolved. There are 12 residues in the CDR3. V lost 6 bases to trimming and J lost 13 bases, with 19 bases between them. The V gene's germline CDR1 is MNHNY and CDR2 SVGAGI (reference sequence).

CDR3 region: CASSKGVDTGELFF. The CDR3 DNA reads TGTGCCAGCAGCAAGGGGGTCGACACCGGGGAGCTGTTTTTT. The genes are TRBV7-7 and TRBJ2-2, with D maybe TRBD1 (6 bases). Germline V lookup: CDR1 SSHAT, CDR2 FNYEAQ (reference sequence). Trimming took 5 bases from V and 3 from J, leaving 10 bases between them. The CDR3 is 14 residues long.